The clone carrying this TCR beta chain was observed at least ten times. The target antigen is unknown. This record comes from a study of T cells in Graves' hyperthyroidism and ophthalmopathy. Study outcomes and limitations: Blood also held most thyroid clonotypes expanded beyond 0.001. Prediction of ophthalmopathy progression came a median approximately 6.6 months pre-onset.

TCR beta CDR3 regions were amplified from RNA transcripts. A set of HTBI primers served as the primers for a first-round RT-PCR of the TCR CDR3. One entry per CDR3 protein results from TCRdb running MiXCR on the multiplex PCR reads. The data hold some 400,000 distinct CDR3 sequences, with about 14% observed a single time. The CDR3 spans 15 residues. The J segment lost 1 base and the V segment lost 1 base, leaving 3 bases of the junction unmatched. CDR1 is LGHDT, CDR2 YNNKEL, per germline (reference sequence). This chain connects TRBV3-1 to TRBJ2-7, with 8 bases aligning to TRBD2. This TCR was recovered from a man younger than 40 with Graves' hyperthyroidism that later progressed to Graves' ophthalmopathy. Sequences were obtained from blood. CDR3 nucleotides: TGTGCCAGCAGCCAAGTGCCTAGCGGGTCCTACGAGCAGTACTTC. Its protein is CASSQVPSGSYEQYF.